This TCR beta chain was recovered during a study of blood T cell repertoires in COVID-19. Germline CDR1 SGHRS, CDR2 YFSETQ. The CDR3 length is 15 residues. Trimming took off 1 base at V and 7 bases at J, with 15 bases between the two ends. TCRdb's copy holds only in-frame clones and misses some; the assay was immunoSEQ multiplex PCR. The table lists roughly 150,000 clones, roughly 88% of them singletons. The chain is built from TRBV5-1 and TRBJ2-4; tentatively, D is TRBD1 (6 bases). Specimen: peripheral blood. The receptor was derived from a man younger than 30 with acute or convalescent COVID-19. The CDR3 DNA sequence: TGCGCCAGCAGCTTGATACACGGAGGACAGAACATTCAGTACTTC. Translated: CASSLIHGGQNIQYF.